Only a few counts were recorded for the clone carrying this T cell receptor (beta chain). Its antigen remains unknown. Germline CDR1 and CDR2: SEHNR and FQNEAQ (reference sequence). This CDR3 spans 13 amino acids. After removal of 10 bases from V and 5 bases from J, the junction contained 8 bases not matched to a gene. The data were taken from a study of beta chain features in type 1 diabetes. General study results and limits: When Type 1 diabetes patients were examined, their TCRB CDR3s proved moderately but significantly shorter in all four CD4+ subsets.

TCRB transcripts that were expressed got sequenced, as all of the isolated RNA had been reverse transcribed. Clones were sequenced by immunoSEQ multiplex PCR, and TCRdb holds only the in-frame ones, with some missing. The sample records approximately 120,000 clones, around 40% being singletons. V and J are TRBV7-9 and TRBJ1-1; TRBD1 aligns across 9 bases. Sequences were obtained from stem cell memory CD4+ T cells from blood. The TCR originated in a woman between 18 and 29 years old in good health. The CDR3 DNA reads as TGTGCCACCCACAGGGGGCAGGGGACTGAAGCTTTCTTT. As protein: CATHRGQGTEAFF.